This T cell receptor beta chain was profiled in a study of blood T cell repertoires in COVID-19. At the level of the study: The United States, Italy and Spain were the sources of the acute and convalescent COVID-19 samples.

This clone was observed a few times. Original analysis: The assay estimated nucleated cells by amplifying reference gene primers. Profiled with immunoSEQ multiplex PCR; TCRdb holds only in-frame clones, not every one. The D gene and trimming were derived from the DNA, and the V and J assignments and clone size from that table. The sample shows more than 140,000 clones, roughly 88% of them seen only once. CDR3 length: 18 residues. V was clipped by 1 base and J by 9 bases; unmatched bases: 11. Germline values: CDR1 SGHVS, CDR2 FQNEAQ. The origin of this receptor is a woman aged 50 to 65 in a cohort sampled during active or convalescent COVID-19. This chain links TRBV7-8 with TRBJ1-6, with 11 bases fitting TRBD1. The material sequenced was peripheral blood. As DNA, the CDR3 is TGTGCCAGCAGCTTAGTCGGGACAGGGGGAGGCTTGGGTTCACCCCTCCACTTT. As protein: CASSLVGTGGGLGSPLHF.